This is a list of T cell receptor beta chains from one sample in a study of patients and donors after allogeneic stem cell transplantation. TCRdb independently ran MiXCR on the RT-PCR reads; one entry per CDR3 protein. Of fewer than 25,000 distinct CDR3 sequences in the sample, approximately 5% are singletons; the top ten hold approximately 40%. Sequencing was done on a sample of blood, either unsorted or a sorted T cell fraction (not recorded which). These receptors were taken from a human donor who was either an allogeneic HSCT recipient or a stem cell or donor lymphocyte infusion donor (not recorded which). It is not recorded whose cells these are; they may come from a transplant donor. Each CDR3 is given with its conserved first and last residue. Each record gives: J gene, D gene, clone size, V gene, CDR3 length, CDR3 protein, CDR3 DNA. A D gene is named only where the DNA matches it firmly. Some rows mark clone size as missing; the rest say once, few, many or name a class of expanded clone.

J: TRBJ2-5
D: TRBD2
size: many
V: TRBV9
length: 16
CDR3: CASSVRPSGAQETQYF
DNA: TGTGCCAGCAGCGTCCGCCCTAGCGGGGCCCAAGAGACCCAGTACTTC

J: TRBJ2-3
D: .
size: many
V: TRBV7-9
length: 14
CDR3: CASSLDRVGDTQYF
DNA: TGTGCCAGCAGCTTAGACAGGGTCGGAGATACGCAGTATTTT

J: TRBJ1-5
D: TRBD1
size: .
V: TRBV19
length: 16
CDR3: CATTPQGTGVGQPQHF
DNA: TGTGCCACCACACCCCAAGGGACAGGGGTGGGTCAGCCCCAGCATTTT

J: TRBJ1-5
D: TRBD1
size: many
V: TRBV28
length: 14
CDR3: CASSLGQEGQPQHF
DNA: TGTGCCAGCAGTTTGGGACAGGAGGGGCAGCCCCAGCATTTT

J: TRBJ2-2
D: TRBD1
size: many
V: TRBV28
length: 15
CDR3: CASSSGTGLTGELFF
DNA: TGTGCCAGCAGTTCCGGGACAGGGCTCACCGGGGAGCTGTTTTTT

J: TRBJ1-1
D: .
size: many
V: TRBV3-1
length: 13
CDR3: CASSQEGWTEAFF
DNA: TGTGCCAGCAGCCAAGAAGGGTGGACTGAAGCTTTCTTT

J: TRBJ1-2
D: .
size: .
V: TRBV5-1
length: 13
CDR3: CASSLGHVYGYTF
DNA: TGCGCCAGCAGCTTAGGGCACGTCTATGGCTACACCTTC

J: TRBJ2-2
D: .
size: few
V: TRBV7-9
length: 13
CDR3: CARGVKNTGELFF
DNA: TGTGCCAGGGGCGTCAAGAACACCGGGGAGCTGTTTTTT

J: TRBJ1-5
D: .
size: few
V: TRBV2
length: 15
CDR3: CASSSLAMVRQPQHF
DNA: TGTGCCAGCAGTTCTTTGGCCATGGTCCGTCAGCCCCAGCATTTT

J: TRBJ1-1
D: .
size: many
V: TRBV3-1
length: 14
CDR3: CASSQLWGETEAFF
DNA: TGTGCCAGCAGCCAATTGTGGGGGGAAACTGAAGCTTTCTTT

J: TRBJ1-1
D: .
size: many
V: TRBV29-1
length: 12
CDR3: CSVESVRTEAFF
DNA: TGCAGCGTTGAATCCGTCCGCACTGAAGCTTTCTTT

J: TRBJ1-2
D: TRBD1
size: few
V: TRBV5-1
length: 14
CDR3: CASSLVGGAYGYTF
DNA: TGCGCCAGCAGCTTGGTAGGGGGCGCCTATGGCTACACCTTC

J: TRBJ2-1
D: .
size: many
V: TRBV19
length: 14
CDR3: CASSRDQLYNEQFF
DNA: TGTGCCAGTAGTAGGGACCAACTATACAATGAGCAGTTCTTC

J: TRBJ1-1
D: TRBD1
size: few
V: TRBV18
length: 16
CDR3: CASSLNRVDRGTEAFF
DNA: TGTGCCAGCTCCCTCAACAGGGTAGACAGGGGAACTGAAGCTTTCTTT

J: TRBJ2-7
D: TRBD2
size: many
V: TRBV11-1
length: 14
CDR3: CASKKRGSPYEQYF
DNA: TGTGCCAGCAAGAAGCGGGGGAGCCCCTACGAGCAGTACTTC

J: TRBJ1-1
D: TRBD1
size: .
V: TRBV7-9
length: 14
CDR3: CASSLGTANTEAFF
DNA: TGTGCCAGCAGCCTAGGGACAGCTAACACTGAAGCTTTCTTT